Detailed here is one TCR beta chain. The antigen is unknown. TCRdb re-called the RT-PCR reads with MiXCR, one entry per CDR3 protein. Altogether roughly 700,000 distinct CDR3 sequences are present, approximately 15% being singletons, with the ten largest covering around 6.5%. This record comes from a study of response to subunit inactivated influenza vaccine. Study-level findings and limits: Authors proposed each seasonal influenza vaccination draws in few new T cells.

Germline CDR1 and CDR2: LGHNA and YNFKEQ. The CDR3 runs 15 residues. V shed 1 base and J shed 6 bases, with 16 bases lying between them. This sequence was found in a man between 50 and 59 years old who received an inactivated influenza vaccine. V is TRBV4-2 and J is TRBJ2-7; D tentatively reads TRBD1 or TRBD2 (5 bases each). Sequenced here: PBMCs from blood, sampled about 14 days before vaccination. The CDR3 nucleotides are TGTGCCAGCAGCCAAGTCTCCCTGGGGGAGCCCGAGCAGTACTTC. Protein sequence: CASSQVSLGEPEQYF.